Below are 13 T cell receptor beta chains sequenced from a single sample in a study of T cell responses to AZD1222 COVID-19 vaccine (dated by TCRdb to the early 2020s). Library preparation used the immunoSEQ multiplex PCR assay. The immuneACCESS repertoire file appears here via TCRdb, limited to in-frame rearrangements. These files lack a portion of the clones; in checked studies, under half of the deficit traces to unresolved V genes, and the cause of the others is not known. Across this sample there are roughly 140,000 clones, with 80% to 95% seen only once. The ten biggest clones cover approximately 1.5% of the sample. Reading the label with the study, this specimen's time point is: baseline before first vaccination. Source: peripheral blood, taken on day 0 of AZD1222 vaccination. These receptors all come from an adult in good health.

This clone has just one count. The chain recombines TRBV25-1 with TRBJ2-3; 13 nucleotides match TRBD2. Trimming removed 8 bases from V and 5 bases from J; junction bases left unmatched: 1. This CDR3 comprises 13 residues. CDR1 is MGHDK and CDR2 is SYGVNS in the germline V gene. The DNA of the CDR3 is TGTGCCAGCCGGACTAGCGGGGGAGATACGCAGTATTTT. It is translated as CASRTSGGDTQYF.

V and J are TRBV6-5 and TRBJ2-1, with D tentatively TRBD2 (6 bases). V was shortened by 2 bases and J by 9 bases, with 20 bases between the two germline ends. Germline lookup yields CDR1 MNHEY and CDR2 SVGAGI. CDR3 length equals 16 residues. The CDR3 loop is CASSYLGGFDRGEQFF. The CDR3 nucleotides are TGTGCCAGCAGTTACCTCGGAGGGTTTGATCGAGGTGAGCAGTTCTTC.

CDR3 region: CASSLQGEEDTF. In DNA form, the CDR3 reads TGCGCCAGCAGCTTACAGGGGGAAGAGGACACCTTC. The chain uses TRBV5-1 and TRBJ1-2; 8 nucleotides align to TRBD1. V trimming: 2 bases; J trimming: 12 bases; junction bases outside the gene matches: 6. This CDR3 contains 12 residues. Germline V gene sequence: CDR1 SGHRS, CDR2 YFSETQ.

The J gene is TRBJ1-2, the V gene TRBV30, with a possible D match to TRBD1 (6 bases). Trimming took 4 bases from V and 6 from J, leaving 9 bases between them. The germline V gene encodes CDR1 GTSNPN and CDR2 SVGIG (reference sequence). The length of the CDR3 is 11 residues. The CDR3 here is CAWTHRDGYTF. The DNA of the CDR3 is TGTGCCTGGACCCACAGGGATGGCTACACCTTC.

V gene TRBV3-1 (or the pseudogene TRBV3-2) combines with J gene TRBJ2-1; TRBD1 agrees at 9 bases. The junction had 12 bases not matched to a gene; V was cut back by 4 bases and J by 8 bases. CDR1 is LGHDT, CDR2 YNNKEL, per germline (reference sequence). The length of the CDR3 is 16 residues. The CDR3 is CASSLPGRDRVDEQFF. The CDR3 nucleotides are TGTGCCAGCAGCCTGCCGGGAAGGGACAGGGTAGATGAGCAGTTCTTC.

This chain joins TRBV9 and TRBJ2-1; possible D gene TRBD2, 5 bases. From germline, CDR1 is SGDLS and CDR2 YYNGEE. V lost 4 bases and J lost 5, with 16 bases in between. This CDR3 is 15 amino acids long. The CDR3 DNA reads TGTGCCAGCAGCTGGAACGGAGGCCCCCACAATGAGCAGTTCTTC. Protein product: CASSWNGGPHNEQFF.

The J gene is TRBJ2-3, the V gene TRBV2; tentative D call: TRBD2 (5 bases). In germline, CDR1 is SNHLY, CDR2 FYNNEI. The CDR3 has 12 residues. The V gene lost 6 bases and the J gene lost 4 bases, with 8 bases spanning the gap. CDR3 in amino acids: CASREEPDTQYF. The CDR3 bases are TGTGCCAGCAGGGAGGAGCCAGATACGCAGTATTTT.

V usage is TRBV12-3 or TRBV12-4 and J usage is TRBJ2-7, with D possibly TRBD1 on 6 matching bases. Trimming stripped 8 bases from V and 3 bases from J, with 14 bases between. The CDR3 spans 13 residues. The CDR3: CASCGQLYYEQYF. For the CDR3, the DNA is TGTGCCAGCTGTGGACAGCTCTACTACGAGCAGTACTTC.

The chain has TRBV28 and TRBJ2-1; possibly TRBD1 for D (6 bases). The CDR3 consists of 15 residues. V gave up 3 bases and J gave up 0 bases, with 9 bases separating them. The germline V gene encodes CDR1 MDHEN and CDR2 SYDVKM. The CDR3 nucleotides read TGTGCCAGCAGTTTGAGGGGGAACTCCTACAATGAGCAGTTCTTC. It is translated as CASSLRGNSYNEQFF.

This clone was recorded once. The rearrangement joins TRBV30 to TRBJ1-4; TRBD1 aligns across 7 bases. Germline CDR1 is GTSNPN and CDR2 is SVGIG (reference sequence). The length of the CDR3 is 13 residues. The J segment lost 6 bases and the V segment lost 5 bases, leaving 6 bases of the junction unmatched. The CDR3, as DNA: TGTGCCTGGCTGACAGGGCGCCATGAAAAACTGTTTTTT. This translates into CAWLTGRHEKLFF.

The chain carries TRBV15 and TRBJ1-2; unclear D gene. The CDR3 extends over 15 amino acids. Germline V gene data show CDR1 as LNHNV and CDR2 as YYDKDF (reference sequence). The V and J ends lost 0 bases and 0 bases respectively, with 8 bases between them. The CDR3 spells CATSRDPESNYGYTF. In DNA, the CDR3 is TGTGCCACCAGCAGAGATCCTGAGTCTAACTATGGCTACACCTTC.

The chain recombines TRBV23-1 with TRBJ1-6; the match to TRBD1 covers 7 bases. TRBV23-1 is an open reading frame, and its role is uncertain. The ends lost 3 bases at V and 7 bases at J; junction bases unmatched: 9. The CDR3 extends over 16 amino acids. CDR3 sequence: CASSQPRGGRNSPLHF. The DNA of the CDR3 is TGCGCCAGCAGTCAGCCAAGAGGGGGCAGAAATTCACCCCTCCACTTT.

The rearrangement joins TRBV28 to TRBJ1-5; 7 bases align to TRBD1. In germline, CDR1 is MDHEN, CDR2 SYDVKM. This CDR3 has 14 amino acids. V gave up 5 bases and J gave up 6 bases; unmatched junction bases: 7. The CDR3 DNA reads TGTGCCAGCAGTCCCCGAGGGGGCTTTCAGCCCCAGCATTTT. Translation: CASSPRGGFQPQHF.